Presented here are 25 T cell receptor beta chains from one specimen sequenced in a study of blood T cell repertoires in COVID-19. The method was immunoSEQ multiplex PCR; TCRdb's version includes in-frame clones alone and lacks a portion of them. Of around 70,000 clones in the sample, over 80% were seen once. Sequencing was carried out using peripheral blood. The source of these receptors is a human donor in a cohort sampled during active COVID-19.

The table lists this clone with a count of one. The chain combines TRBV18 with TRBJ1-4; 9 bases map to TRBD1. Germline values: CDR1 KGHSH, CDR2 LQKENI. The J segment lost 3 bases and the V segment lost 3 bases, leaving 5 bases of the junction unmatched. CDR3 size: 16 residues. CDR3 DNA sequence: TGTGCCAGCTCACCCGAGACAGGGGGAGCTAATGAAAAACTGTTTTTT. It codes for CASSPETGGANEKLFF.

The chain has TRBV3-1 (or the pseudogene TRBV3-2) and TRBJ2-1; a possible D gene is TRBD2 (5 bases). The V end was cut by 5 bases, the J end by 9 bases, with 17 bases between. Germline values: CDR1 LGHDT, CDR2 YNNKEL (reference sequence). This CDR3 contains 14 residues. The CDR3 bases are TGTGCCAGCAGCTGGACTGCCGGAGTTTCTGAGCAGTTCTTC. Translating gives CASSWTAGVSEQFF.

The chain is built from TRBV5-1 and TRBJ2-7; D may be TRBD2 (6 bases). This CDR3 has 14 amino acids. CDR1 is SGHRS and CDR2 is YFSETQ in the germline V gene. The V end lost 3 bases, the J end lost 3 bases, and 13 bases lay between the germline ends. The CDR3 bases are TGCGCCAGCAGCTCCGTGGGGGGAGGCTACGAGCAGTACTTC. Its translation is CASSSVGGGYEQYF.

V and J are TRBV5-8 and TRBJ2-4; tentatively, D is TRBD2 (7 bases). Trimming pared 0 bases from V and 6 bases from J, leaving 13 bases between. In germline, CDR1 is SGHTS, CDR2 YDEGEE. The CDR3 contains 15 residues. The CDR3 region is CASSLDGGQGNIQYF. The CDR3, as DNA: TGTGCCAGCAGCTTGGACGGGGGGCAGGGAAACATTCAGTACTTC. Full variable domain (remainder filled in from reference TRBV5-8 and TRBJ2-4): EAGVTQSPTHLIKTRGQQATLRCSPISGHTSVYWYQQALGLGLQFLLWYDEGEERNRGNFPPRFSGRQFPNYSSELNVNALELEDSALYLCASSLDGGQGNIQYFGAGTRLSVL.

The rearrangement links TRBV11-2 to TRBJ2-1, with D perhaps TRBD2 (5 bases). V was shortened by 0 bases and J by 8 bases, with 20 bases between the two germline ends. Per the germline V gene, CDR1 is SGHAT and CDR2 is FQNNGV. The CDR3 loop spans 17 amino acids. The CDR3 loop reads CASSLDQLGVGLYEQFF. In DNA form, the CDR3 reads TGTGCCAGCAGCTTAGACCAACTAGGAGTAGGTTTGTATGAGCAGTTCTTC.

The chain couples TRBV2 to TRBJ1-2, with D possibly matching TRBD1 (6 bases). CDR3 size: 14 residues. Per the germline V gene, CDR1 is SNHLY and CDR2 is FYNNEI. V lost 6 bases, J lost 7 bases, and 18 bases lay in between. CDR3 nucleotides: TGTGCCAGCAGGCCCCTCCTCTCGACAGGTGGCTACACCTTC. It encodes CASRPLLSTGGYTF.

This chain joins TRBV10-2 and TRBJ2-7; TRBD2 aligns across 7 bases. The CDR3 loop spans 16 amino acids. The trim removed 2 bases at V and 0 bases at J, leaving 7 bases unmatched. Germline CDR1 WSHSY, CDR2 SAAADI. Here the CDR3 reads CASSEAIGLVSYEQYF. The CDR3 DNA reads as TGCGCCAGCAGTGAGGCGATAGGACTAGTCTCCTACGAGCAGTACTTC.

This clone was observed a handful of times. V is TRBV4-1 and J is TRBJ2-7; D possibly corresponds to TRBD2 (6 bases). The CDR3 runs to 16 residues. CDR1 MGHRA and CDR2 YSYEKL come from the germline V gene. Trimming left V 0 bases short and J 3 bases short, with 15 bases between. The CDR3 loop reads CASSQDLASAYYEQYF. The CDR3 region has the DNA TGCGCCAGCAGCCAAGATCTGGCTAGCGCGTACTACGAGCAGTACTTC.

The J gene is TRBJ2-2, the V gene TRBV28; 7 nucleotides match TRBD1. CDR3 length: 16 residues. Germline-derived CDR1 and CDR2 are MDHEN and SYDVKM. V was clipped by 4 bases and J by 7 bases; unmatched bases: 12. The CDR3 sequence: CASSSPGGTLVGELFF. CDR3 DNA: TGTGCCAGCAGTTCCCCAGGGGGTACCTTGGTCGGGGAGCTGTTTTTT.

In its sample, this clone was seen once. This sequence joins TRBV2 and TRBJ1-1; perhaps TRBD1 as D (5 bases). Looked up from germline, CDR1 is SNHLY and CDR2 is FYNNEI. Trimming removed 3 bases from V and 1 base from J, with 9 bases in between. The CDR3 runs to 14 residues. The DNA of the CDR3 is TGTGCCAGCAGTGACGGGGGGTCGAACACTGAAGCTTTCTTT. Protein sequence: CASSDGGSNTEAFF.

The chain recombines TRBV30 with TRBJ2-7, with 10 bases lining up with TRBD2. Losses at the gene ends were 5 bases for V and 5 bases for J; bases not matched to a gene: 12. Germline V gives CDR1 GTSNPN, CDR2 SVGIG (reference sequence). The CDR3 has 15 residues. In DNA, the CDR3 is TGTGCCTGGGTCCCACTAGCGGGAATGGGAGACGAGCAGTACTTC. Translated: CAWVPLAGMGDEQYF.

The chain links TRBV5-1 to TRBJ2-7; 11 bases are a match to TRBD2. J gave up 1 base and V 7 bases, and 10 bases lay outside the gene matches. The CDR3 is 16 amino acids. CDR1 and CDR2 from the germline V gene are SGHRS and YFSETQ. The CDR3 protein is CASGLAGGPESYEQYF. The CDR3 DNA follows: TGCGCCAGCGGGCTAGCGGGGGGCCCGGAATCCTACGAGCAGTACTTC.

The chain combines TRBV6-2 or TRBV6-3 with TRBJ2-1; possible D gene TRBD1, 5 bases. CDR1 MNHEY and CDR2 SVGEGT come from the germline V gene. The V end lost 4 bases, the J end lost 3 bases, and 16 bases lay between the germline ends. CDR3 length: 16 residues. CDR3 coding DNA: TGTGCCAGCAGTTCTAGGGGAAGTCCACGCTACAATGAGCAGTTCTTC. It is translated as CASSSRGSPRYNEQFF.

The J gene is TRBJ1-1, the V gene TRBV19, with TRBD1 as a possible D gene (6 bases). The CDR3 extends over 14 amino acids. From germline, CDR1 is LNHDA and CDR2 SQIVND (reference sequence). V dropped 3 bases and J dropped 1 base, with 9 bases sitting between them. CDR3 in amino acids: CASSMGHENTEAFF. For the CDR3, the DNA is TGTGCCAGTAGTATGGGACACGAGAACACTGAAGCTTTCTTT.

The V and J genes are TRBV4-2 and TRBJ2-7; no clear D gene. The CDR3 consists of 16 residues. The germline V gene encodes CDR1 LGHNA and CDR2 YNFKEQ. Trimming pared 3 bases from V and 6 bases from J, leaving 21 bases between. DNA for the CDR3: TGTGCCAGCAGCCACGGCTTCAGTGACTCCCTACCCGAGCAGTACTTC. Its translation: CASSHGFSDSLPEQYF.

CDR3 loop: CASSLRQGAETQYF. The CDR3 coding sequence is TGTGCCAGCAGCTTACGACAGGGTGCCGAGACCCAGTACTTC. The chain is built from TRBV11-3 and TRBJ2-5, with TRBD1 matching 7 bases. This CDR3 contains 14 residues. CDR1 and CDR2 (germline): SGHNT, YENEEA. Trimming cost V 2 bases and J 5 bases; bases outside gene matches: 5. The full variable domain, with the rest looked up from reference TRBV11-3 and TRBJ2-5, is EAGVVQSPRYKIIEKKQPVAFWCNPISGHNTLYWYLQNLGQGPELLIRYENEEAVDDSQLPKDRFSAERLKGVDSTLKIQPAELGDSAVYLCASSLRQGAETQYFGPGTRLLVL.

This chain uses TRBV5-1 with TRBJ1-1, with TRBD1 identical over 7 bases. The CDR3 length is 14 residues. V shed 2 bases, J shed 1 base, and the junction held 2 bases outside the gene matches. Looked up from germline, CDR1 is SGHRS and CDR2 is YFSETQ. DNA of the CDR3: TGCGCCAGCAGCTTTGACAGGGAGAACACTGAAGCTTTCTTT. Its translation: CASSFDRENTEAFF.

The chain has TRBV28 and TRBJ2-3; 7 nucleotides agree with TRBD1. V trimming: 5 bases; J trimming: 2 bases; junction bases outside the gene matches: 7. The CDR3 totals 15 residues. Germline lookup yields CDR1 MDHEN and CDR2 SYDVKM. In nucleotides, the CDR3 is TGTGCCAGCAGTCCAAGGACAGGCCTCACAGATACGCAGTATTTT. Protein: CASSPRTGLTDTQYF.

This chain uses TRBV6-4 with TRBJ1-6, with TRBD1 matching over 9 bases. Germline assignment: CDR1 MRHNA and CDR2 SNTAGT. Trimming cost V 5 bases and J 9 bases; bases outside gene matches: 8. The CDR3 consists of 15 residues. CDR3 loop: CASSPNRGPGSPLHF. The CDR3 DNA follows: TGTGCCAGCAGTCCCAACAGGGGGCCGGGTTCACCCCTCCACTTT.

DNA for the CDR3: TGCGCCAGCAGCGCAGCCCGGGACAGGGACTCTGGGGCCAACGTCCTGACTTTC. It yields the protein CASSAARDRDSGANVLTF. This chain connects TRBV4-1 to TRBJ2-6, with 9 bases identical to TRBD1. In germline, CDR1 is MGHRA, CDR2 YSYEKL. Germline trimming cut 5 bases from V and 0 bases from J; bases unmatched to any gene: 8. The CDR3 has 18 amino acids.

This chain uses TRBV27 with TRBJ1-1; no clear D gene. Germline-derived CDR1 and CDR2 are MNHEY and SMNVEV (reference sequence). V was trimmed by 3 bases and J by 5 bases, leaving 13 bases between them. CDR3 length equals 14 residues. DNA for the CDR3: TGTGCCAGCAGTTTGGCGGGAGAGCAGACTGAAGCTTTCTTT. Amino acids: CASSLAGEQTEAFF.

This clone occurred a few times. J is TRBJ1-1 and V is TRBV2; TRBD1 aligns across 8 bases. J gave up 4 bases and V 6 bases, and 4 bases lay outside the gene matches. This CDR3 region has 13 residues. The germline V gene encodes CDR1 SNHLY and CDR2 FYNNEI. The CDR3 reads CASRGQGATEAFF. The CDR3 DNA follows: TGTGCCAGCAGAGGACAGGGTGCCACTGAAGCTTTCTTT.

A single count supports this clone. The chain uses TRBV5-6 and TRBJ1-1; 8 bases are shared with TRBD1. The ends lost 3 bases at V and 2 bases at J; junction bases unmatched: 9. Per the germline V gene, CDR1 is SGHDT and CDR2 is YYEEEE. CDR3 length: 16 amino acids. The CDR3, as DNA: TGTGCCAGCAGCTCTATATACAGGGGGACAAACACTGAAGCTTTCTTT. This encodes CASSSIYRGTNTEAFF. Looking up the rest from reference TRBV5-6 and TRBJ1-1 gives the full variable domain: DAGVTQSPTHLIKTRGQQVTLRCSPKSGHDTVSWYQQALGQGPQFIFQYYEEEERQRGNFPDRFSGHQFPNYSSELNVNALLLGDSALYLCASSSIYRGTNTEAFFGQGTRLTVV.

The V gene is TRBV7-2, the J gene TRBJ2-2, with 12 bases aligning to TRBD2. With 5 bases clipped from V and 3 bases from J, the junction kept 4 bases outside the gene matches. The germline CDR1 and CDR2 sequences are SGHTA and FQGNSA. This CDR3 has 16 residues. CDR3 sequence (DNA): TGTGCCAGCAGCGCTAGCGGGGGGGCGTACACCGGGGAGCTGTTTTTT. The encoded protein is CASSASGGAYTGELFF.

The CDR3 sequence is CASSSSVSTDTQYF. The CDR3, as DNA: TGCGCCAGCAGCTCCTCCGTGAGCACAGATACGCAGTATTTT. J is TRBJ2-3 and V is TRBV5-1; D ambiguous. V shed 3 bases and J shed 0 bases, with 8 bases lying between them. CDR1 SGHRS and CDR2 YFSETQ come from the germline V gene. There are 14 residues in the CDR3.